This T cell receptor beta chain originates from a study of shared clonotypes between healthy human individuals. Study-wide context: The cohort comprised a couple of women and a few men. Their ages spanned 18 to 49 years.

Each of the donors was a healthy adult who was HIV-negative and had not had a recent acute infection or vaccination. CD45RO+ cells went into CD8 memory alongside CCR7-negative CD45RA+ TemRA cells. Germline CDR1 reads LGHNT; CDR2 reads FRNRAP. The V gene lost 2 bases and the J gene lost 8 bases, with 10 bases spanning the gap. The CDR3 has 13 amino acids. Each cell subset's genomic DNA was divided evenly among several immunoSEQ plates. Clones were read by immunoSEQ multiplex PCR, and TCRdb kept only the in-frame ones, dropping some. The sample yields about 380,000 clones, 90% to 97% seen once. This clone was counted only a few times.

This chain joins TRBV12-5 and TRBJ2-1; D tentatively fits TRBD1 or TRBD2 (6 bases each). The sequence derives from a young man in good health. Sample: memory CD8+ T cells sorted from blood. The subset is: CD45RO+ cells pooled with CCR7-negative TemRA cells. CDR3 DNA: TGTGCTAGTGGTTTGTACAGGGACTATGAGCAGTTCTTC. Protein: CASGLYRDYEQFF.